These T cell receptor beta chains were read from a single sample in a study of response to subunit inactivated influenza vaccine. TCRdb re-called the RT-PCR reads with MiXCR, one entry per CDR3 protein. The sample lists about 160,000 distinct CDR3 sequences; 9.5% to 12% were seen once. This material consisted of CD8+ T cells sorted from PBMCs, taken around 2 years after vaccination. These receptors came from a man in his fifties or sixties who received an inactivated influenza vaccine. The CDR3 runs from the conserved cysteine through the conserved F or W. A D gene is named only where the DNA matches it firmly. Only part of the rows carry a size: once, few, many, or a class if the clone is expanded.

clone_size	v_call	j_call	d_call	cdr3_aa	cdr3_nt
.	TRBV30	TRBJ2-7	.	CAWSGPAYEQYF	TGTGCCTGGAGTGGCCCAGCCTACGAGCAGTACTTC
.	TRBV4-2	TRBJ2-3	TRBD2	CASRARTSGESDTQYF	TGTGCCAGCAGAGCGAGGACTAGCGGGGAATCAGATACGCAGTATTTT
.	TRBV12-3/TRBV12-4	TRBJ2-1	.	CASNSQGWNNEQFF	TGTGCCAGCAACTCCCAGGGGTGGAACAATGAGCAGTTCTTC
.	TRBV28	TRBJ2-2	TRBD2	CASSDLAGGDTGELFF	TGTGCCAGCAGCGATCTTGCGGGGGGGGACACCGGGGAGCTGTTTTTT
few	TRBV5-1	TRBJ2-7	.	CASSLAQAGYEQYF	TGCGCCAGCAGCTTAGCCCAGGCAGGATACGAGCAGTACTTC
many	TRBV10-3	TRBJ2-1	TRBD1	CAVGTGRGNEQFF	TGTGCCGTAGGGACAGGGCGGGGCAATGAGCAGTTCTTC
many	TRBV11-2	TRBJ1-4	TRBD1	CASSLRTGVGEKLFF	TGTGCCAGCAGCTTAAGGACAGGGGTCGGTGAAAAACTGTTTTTT
few	TRBV4-3	TRBJ2-3	TRBD2	CASSQEEREQDTQYF	TGCGCCAGCAGCCAAGAGGAGCGGGAACAAGATACGCAGTATTTT
.	TRBV7-9	TRBJ2-7	.	CTNFRYAAYEQYF	TGTACAAACTTCCGCTATGCAGCCTACGAGCAGTACTTC
few	TRBV20-1	TRBJ2-7	TRBD1	CSTVPETGTIYEQYF	TGCAGTACCGTCCCTGAGACAGGGACCATCTACGAGCAGTACTTC
large	TRBV6-2/TRBV6-3	TRBJ2-5	.	CASSYRLQETQYF	TGTGCCAGCAGTTATAGACTACAAGAGACCCAGTACTTC
.	TRBV7-9	TRBJ2-1	TRBD1	CASSQGTGNEQFF	TGTGCCAGCAGCCAGGGGACAGGAAATGAGCAGTTCTTC
.	TRBV6-5	TRBJ2-7	.	CASSYIPSSYEQYF	TGTGCCAGCAGTTACATCCCTAGCTCCTACGAGCAGTACTTC
.	TRBV6-2/TRBV6-3	TRBJ2-1	TRBD2	CASSYSTSGVLNEQFF	TGTGCCAGCAGTTACTCGACTAGCGGGGTGCTAAATGAGCAGTTCTTC
many	TRBV6-1	TRBJ2-7	.	CASRDSPSSYEQYF	TGTGCCAGCAGGGACAGTCCTTCCTCCTACGAGCAGTACTTC
.	TRBV25-1	TRBJ2-7	.	CASSETNYEQYF	TGTGCCAGCAGTGAAACTAACTACGAGCAGTACTTC
.	TRBV7-8	TRBJ2-7	.	CASSPWRGYYEQYF	TGTGCCAGCAGCCCCTGGCGGGGCTACTACGAGCAGTACTTC
many	TRBV7-9	TRBJ2-5	TRBD1	CASSVTGIQETQYF	TGTGCCAGCAGCGTGACAGGGATCCAAGAGACCCAGTACTTC